This TCR beta chain stems from a study of T cells in Graves' hyperthyroidism and ophthalmopathy. RNA transcripts were the template for amplifying TCR beta CDR3 regions. When the TCR CDR3 underwent first-round RT-PCR, the HTBI primer set was used. TCRdb reanalysed the multiplex PCR reads using MiXCR and keeps one entry per CDR3 protein. The data contain 500,000 to 550,000 distinct CDR3 sequences, roughly 20% of them seen just once; the ten biggest clones take up 26%. Trimming pared 3 bases from V and 4 bases from J, leaving 9 bases between. This CDR3 has 13 residues. This clonotype was observed many times. Its antigen is as yet unknown. Study-wide points: Blood also carried most thyroid clonotypes expanded above 0.001. Separation of ophthalmopathy from stable hyperthyroidism was achieved by a 13 V-J model. The model forecast ophthalmopathy, anticipating it by a median around 6.5 months before onset.

The receptor's source is a man aged 18 to 30 with Graves' hyperthyroidism. The gene calls are TRBV12-3 or TRBV12-4 and TRBJ1-2; D is ambiguous. The sequenced sample was blood. CDR3 coding DNA: TGTGCCAGCAGTTTGAAATGGTCCTATGGCTACACCTTC. Protein sequence: CASSLKWSYGYTF.